The rows below give T cell receptor beta chains drawn from one sample of a study of T cell responses to AZD1222 COVID-19 vaccine. Only in-frame clones appear in the TCRdb table, and some are missing; sequencing was by immunoSEQ multiplex PCR. This sample has 100,000 to 150,000 clones, with about 90% found just once. The source was peripheral blood, collected on day 0 of AZD1222 vaccination. The receptors stem from an adult in good health. The CDR3 runs from the conserved cysteine through the conserved F or W. Fields, in order: V gene, D gene, J gene, clone size, CDR3 protein, CDR3 DNA. D genes are given only for firm matches. A row's size may be missing; if present it is once, few, many or a size class.

V gene: TRBV2; D gene: TRBD1; J gene: TRBJ1-1; clone size: NA; CDR3 protein: CASRAGQVKNTEAFF; CDR3 DNA: TGTGCCAGCAGGGCAGGACAGGTGAAAAACACTGAAGCTTTCTTT
V gene: TRBV21-1; D gene: NA; J gene: TRBJ2-3; clone size: NA; CDR3 protein: CASSNSTAGTDTQYF; CDR3 DNA: TGTGCCAGCAGCAATTCGACCGCCGGCACAGATACGCAGTATTTT
V gene: TRBV7-2; D gene: NA; J gene: TRBJ1-2; clone size: NA; CDR3 protein: CASSLGFLRGGYTF; CDR3 DNA: TGTGCCAGCAGCTTAGGATTCCTGAGGGGGGGCTACACCTTC
V gene: TRBV19; D gene: NA; J gene: TRBJ2-1; clone size: NA; CDR3 protein: CASSIDLTGPYNEQFF; CDR3 DNA: TGTGCCAGTAGTATAGATCTGACAGGCCCCTACAATGAGCAGTTCTTC
V gene: TRBV5-1; D gene: TRBD2; J gene: TRBJ2-3; clone size: NA; CDR3 protein: CASSGTGTTTDTQYF; CDR3 DNA: TGCGCCAGCAGCGGGACCGGGACTACCACAGATACGCAGTATTTT
V gene: TRBV3-1/TRBV3-2; D gene: NA; J gene: TRBJ1-5; clone size: once; CDR3 protein: CASSQEFGDQPQHF; CDR3 DNA: TGTGCCAGCAGCCAAGAATTCGGTGATCAGCCCCAGCATTTT
V gene: TRBV2; D gene: NA; J gene: TRBJ1-5; clone size: NA; CDR3 protein: CASSVNRLYSNQPQHF; CDR3 DNA: TGTGCCAGCAGTGTAAACAGACTTTATAGCAATCAGCCCCAGCATTTT
V gene: TRBV7-9; D gene: NA; J gene: TRBJ2-5; clone size: NA; CDR3 protein: CASSPIPGTQYF; CDR3 DNA: TGTGCCAGCAGCCCCATCCCCGGGACCCAGTACTTC
V gene: TRBV4-2; D gene: NA; J gene: TRBJ1-4; clone size: NA; CDR3 protein: CASSQDGPTNEKLFF; CDR3 DNA: TGTGCCAGCAGCCAGGACGGACCAACTAATGAAAAACTGTTTTTT
V gene: TRBV2; D gene: NA; J gene: TRBJ2-2; clone size: NA; CDR3 protein: CARGVTGELFF; CDR3 DNA: TGTGCCAGGGGGGTCACCGGGGAGCTGTTTTTT
V gene: TRBV15; D gene: NA; J gene: TRBJ1-1; clone size: NA; CDR3 protein: CATSRDSGGNTEAFF; CDR3 DNA: TGTGCCACCAGCAGAGATTCAGGCGGGAACACTGAAGCTTTCTTT
V gene: TRBV18; D gene: NA; J gene: TRBJ1-5; clone size: NA; CDR3 protein: CASSSKAGDQPQHF; CDR3 DNA: TGTGCCAGCTCCTCTAAGGCAGGGGACCAGCCCCAGCATTTT
V gene: TRBV30; D gene: NA; J gene: TRBJ1-1; clone size: NA; CDR3 protein: CAWSVLTWADGAFF; CDR3 DNA: TGTGCCTGGAGTGTACTAACATGGGCGGATGGAGCTTTCTTT
V gene: TRBV3-1/TRBV3-2; D gene: NA; J gene: TRBJ2-3; clone size: once; CDR3 protein: CASSQDSGGTDTQYF; CDR3 DNA: TGTGCCAGCAGCCAAGACTCCGGGGGAACAGATACGCAGTATTTT
V gene: TRBV7-9; D gene: NA; J gene: TRBJ1-1; clone size: NA; CDR3 protein: CASSLPRLRDTEAFF; CDR3 DNA: TGTGCCAGCAGCTTACCTAGACTTAGGGACACTGAAGCTTTCTTT
V gene: TRBV6-4; D gene: NA; J gene: TRBJ2-1; clone size: NA; CDR3 protein: CASSDRGLSYNEQFF; CDR3 DNA: TGTGCCAGCAGTGACCGGGGGCTCTCCTACAATGAGCAGTTCTTC
V gene: TRBV7-2; D gene: NA; J gene: TRBJ1-5; clone size: NA; CDR3 protein: CASTPGHQTPQHF; CDR3 DNA: TGTGCCAGCACCCCGGGACACCAGACCCCCCAGCATTTT
V gene: TRBV18; D gene: TRBD1; J gene: TRBJ1-4; clone size: NA; CDR3 protein: CASSSQGATNEKLFF; CDR3 DNA: TGTGCCAGCTCGTCACAGGGGGCCACTAATGAAAAACTGTTTTTT
V gene: TRBV2; D gene: NA; J gene: TRBJ1-1; clone size: NA; CDR3 protein: CASIPSGAWTEAFF; CDR3 DNA: TGTGCCAGCATCCCCTCTGGGGCTTGGACTGAAGCTTTCTTT
V gene: TRBV7-9; D gene: NA; J gene: TRBJ2-1; clone size: NA; CDR3 protein: CASTPARGERNEQFF; CDR3 DNA: TGTGCCAGCACCCCCGCTCGGGGAGAACGGAATGAGCAGTTCTTC
V gene: TRBV12-3/TRBV12-4; D gene: NA; J gene: TRBJ1-1; clone size: NA; CDR3 protein: CASSLRIPEAFF; CDR3 DNA: TGTGCCAGCAGTTTAAGGATCCCTGAAGCTTTCTTT
V gene: TRBV9; D gene: NA; J gene: TRBJ1-3; clone size: once; CDR3 protein: CASRGAGNTIYF; CDR3 DNA: TGTGCCAGCAGGGGGGCTGGAAACACCATATATTTT
V gene: TRBV30; D gene: NA; J gene: TRBJ1-2; clone size: NA; CDR3 protein: CAWAPGQGIDGYTF; CDR3 DNA: TGTGCCTGGGCCCCAGGGCAGGGGATTGATGGCTACACCTTC
V gene: TRBV7-2; D gene: NA; J gene: TRBJ1-1; clone size: NA; CDR3 protein: CASSLGHVRNTEAFF; CDR3 DNA: TGTGCCAGCAGCTTAGGACACGTAAGGAACACTGAAGCTTTCTTT
V gene: TRBV30; D gene: TRBD2; J gene: TRBJ2-5; clone size: NA; CDR3 protein: CAWSTSGGRKTQYF; CDR3 DNA: TGTGCCTGGAGTACTAGCGGGGGAAGAAAGACCCAGTACTTC
V gene: TRBV3-1/TRBV3-2; D gene: NA; J gene: TRBJ1-3; clone size: NA; CDR3 protein: CASSQVRGNTIYF; CDR3 DNA: TGTGCCAGCAGCCAAGTGAGGGGAAACACCATATATTTT
V gene: TRBV18; D gene: NA; J gene: TRBJ1-4; clone size: NA; CDR3 protein: CASSPEAVGEKLFF; CDR3 DNA: TGTGCCAGCTCACCAGAGGCCGTAGGGGAAAAACTGTTTTTT